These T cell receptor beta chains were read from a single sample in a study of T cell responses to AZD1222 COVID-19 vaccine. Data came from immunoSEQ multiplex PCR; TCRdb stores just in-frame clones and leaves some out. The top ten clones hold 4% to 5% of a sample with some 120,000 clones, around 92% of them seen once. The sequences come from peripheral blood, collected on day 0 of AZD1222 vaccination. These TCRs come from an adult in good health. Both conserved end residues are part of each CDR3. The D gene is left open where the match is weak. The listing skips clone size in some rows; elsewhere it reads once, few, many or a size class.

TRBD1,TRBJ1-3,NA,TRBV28,TGTGCCAGCAGTTTATCTCGGGACAGGACGTATTTT,CASSLSRDRTYF
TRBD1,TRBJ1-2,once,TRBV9,TGTGCCAGCAGCGTTGGAGGACAGGCTTTCTATGGCTACACCTTC,CASSVGGQAFYGYTF
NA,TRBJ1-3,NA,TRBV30,TGTGCCTGGGGGAAAGGTCGGGGATCTGGAAACACCATATATTTT,CAWGKGRGSGNTIYF
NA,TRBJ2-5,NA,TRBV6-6,TGTGCCAGCAGTTACTCTCCAGGGGCTGGGGAGACCCAGTACTTC,CASSYSPGAGETQYF
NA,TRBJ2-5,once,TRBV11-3,TGTGCCAGCAGCCGAAGCCCTACCGGGACCAAAGAGACCCAGTACTTC,CASSRSPTGTKETQYF
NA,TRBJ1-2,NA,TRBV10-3,TGTGCCACGACCCCCCTGACAGATAACTATGGCTACACCTTC,CATTPLTDNYGYTF
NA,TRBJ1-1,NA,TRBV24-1,TGTGCCACCAGTGATTTAGGACACGAAGCTTTCTTT,CATSDLGHEAFF
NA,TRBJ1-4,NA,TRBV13,TGTGCCAGCAGCTTCGCCCCGGGGGAAAAACTGTTTTTT,CASSFAPGEKLFF
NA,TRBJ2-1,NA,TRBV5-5,TGTGCCAGCAGCTTACAAGAGAACAATGAGCAGTTCTTC,CASSLQENNEQFF
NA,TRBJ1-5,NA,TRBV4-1,TGCGCCAGCAGCCAGATGACGGCCTCCGATCAGCCCCAGCATTTT,CASSQMTASDQPQHF
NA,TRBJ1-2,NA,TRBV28,TGTGCCAGCAGCACATCTTCGGGAGCCTATGTCGGCTACACCTTC,CASSTSSGAYVGYTF
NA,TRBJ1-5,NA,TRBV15,TGTGCCACCAGCAGAGGACTTCAGGAGCGTCAGCCCCAGCATTTT,CATSRGLQERQPQHF
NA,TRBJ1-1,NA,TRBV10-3,TGTGCCATCAGTGATCTTAAGAACACTGAAGCTTTCTTT,CAISDLKNTEAFF
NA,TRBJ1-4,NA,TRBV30,TGTGCCTGGAGTGTAGTGGCGGCAGGTGGGGAAAAACTGTTTTTT,CAWSVVAAGGEKLFF
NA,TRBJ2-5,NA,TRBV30,TGTGCCTGGATTGAGGTTGGGGAGACCCAGTACTTC,CAWIEVGETQYF
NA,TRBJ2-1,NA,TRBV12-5,TGTGCTAGTGGTTTCGGAGACAGGGAGCAGTTCTTC,CASGFGDREQFF
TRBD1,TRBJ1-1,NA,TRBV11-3,TGTGCCAGCAGCCAGAGGAGGAGCGGGACAGGGGAGAACACTGAAGCTTTCTTT,CASSQRRSGTGENTEAFF
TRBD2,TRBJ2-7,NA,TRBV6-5,TGTGCCAGCAGGCCCCCGACTAGCGCACTCTACGAGCAGTACTTC,CASRPPTSALYEQYF
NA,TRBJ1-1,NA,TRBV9,TGTGCCAGCAGCGCCGGGGGAAGGGTGGTTACTGAAGCTTTCTTT,CASSAGGRVVTEAFF
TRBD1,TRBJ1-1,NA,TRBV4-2,TGTGCCAGTTCGCCGGCAGGGGGACTTGAAGCTTTCTTT,CASSPAGGLEAFF
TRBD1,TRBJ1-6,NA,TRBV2,TGTGCCAGCAGGGCGGGACAGGAGCTTTCACCCCTCCACTTT,CASRAGQELSPLHF
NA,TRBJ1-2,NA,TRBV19,TGTGCCAGTAGTAGCGGGACCGATTATGGCTACACCTTC,CASSSGTDYGYTF
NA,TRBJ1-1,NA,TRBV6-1,TGTGCCAGCAGTGAAGAGGCTGGTAGGAACACTGAAGCTTTCTTT,CASSEEAGRNTEAFF
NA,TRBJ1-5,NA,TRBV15,TGTGCCACCAGCTCCCCGGGACGTGGGCCGGGTGGCCCCCAGCATTTT,CATSSPGRGPGGPQHF
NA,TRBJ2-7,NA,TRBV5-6,TGTGCCAGCAGTCCACAGACCCTAGGCGAGCAGTACTTC,CASSPQTLGEQYF
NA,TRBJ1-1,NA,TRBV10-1,TGCGCCAGCAGCGCATCTTTGAACACTGAAGCTTTCTTT,CASSASLNTEAFF
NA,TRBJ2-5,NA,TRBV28,TGTGCCAGCAGTTTGGACTACCAAGAGACCCAGTACTTC,CASSLDYQETQYF
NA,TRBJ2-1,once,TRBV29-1,TGCAGCGTTGAAGGGACTGAGTACAATGAGCAGTTCTTC,CSVEGTEYNEQFF
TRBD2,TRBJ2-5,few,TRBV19,TGTGCCAGTAGTTCCAGCGGGGGGAGAGAGACCCAGTACTTC,CASSSSGGRETQYF
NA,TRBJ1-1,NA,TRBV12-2,TGTGCAAGTCGCTTATACCACAGGGTCACTGAAGCTTTCTTT,CASRLYHRVTEAFF
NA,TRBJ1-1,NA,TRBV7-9,TGTGCCAGCAGCTTAGGGGGGCCAGAAGCTTTCTTT,CASSLGGPEAFF
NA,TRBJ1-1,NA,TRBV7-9,TGTGCCAGCAATCCGCGCATTACGGCGAACACTGAAGCTTTCTTT,CASNPRITANTEAFF
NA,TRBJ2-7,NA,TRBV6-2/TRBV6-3,TGTGCCAGCAGCCCCCCGACCGTCTCCTACGAGCAGTACTTC,CASSPPTVSYEQYF
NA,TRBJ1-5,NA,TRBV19,TGTGCCAGTAGTATGCGGCCAGTCCTTAGGGATCAGCCCCAGCATTTT,CASSMRPVLRDQPQHF
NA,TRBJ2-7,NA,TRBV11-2,TGTGCCAGCAGCGACCAAATTTCTGGACGGGGGCAGTACTTC,CASSDQISGRGQYF
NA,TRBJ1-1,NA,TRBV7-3,TGTGCCAGCAGCTTACAGGTGAACACTGAAGCTTTCTTT,CASSLQVNTEAFF
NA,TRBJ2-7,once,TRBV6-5,TGTGCCAGCAGCCGGGACTTAACGAGCTCCTACGAGCAGTACTTC,CASSRDLTSSYEQYF
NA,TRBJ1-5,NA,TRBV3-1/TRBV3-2,TGTGCCAGCAGCCAAGATTCGGGAGGGAATCAGCCCCAGCATTTT,CASSQDSGGNQPQHF
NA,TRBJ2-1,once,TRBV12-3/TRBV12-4,TGTGCCAGCAGCCCTCGTAACGAGCAGTTCTTC,CASSPRNEQFF
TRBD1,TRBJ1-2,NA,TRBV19,TGTGCCAGTAGGTGGGGGTTGACAGGGATCTATGGCTACACCTTC,CASRWGLTGIYGYTF
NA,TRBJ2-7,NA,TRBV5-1,TGCGCCAGCAGAAAAGACACTTACTACGAGCAGTACTTC,CASRKDTYYEQYF
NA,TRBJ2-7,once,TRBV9,TGTGCCAGCAGCGTAGATGAAGGTCCCTACGAGCAGTACTTC,CASSVDEGPYEQYF
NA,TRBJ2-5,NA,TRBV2,TGTGCCAGCAGTGAAAACTTGGAGACCCAGTACTTC,CASSENLETQYF
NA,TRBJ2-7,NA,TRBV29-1,TGCAGCGCCTCGGGGGCCAGGTCCTACGAGCAGTACTTC,CSASGARSYEQYF
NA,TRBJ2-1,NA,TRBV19,TGTGCCAGCTCGGTATTTGCAGCGAGCGACGCCCTCAATGAGCAGTTCTTC,CASSVFAASDALNEQFF